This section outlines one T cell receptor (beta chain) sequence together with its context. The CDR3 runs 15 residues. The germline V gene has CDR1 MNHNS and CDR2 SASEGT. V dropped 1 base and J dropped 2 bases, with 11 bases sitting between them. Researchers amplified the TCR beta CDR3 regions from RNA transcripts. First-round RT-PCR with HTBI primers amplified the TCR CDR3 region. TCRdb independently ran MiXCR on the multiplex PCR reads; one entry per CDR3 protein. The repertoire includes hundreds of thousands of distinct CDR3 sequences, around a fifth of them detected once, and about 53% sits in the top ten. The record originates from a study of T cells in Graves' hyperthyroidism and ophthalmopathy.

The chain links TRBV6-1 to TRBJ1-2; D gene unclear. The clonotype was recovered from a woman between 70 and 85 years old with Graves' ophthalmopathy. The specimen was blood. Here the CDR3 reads CASSEVHPGNYGYTF. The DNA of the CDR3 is TGTGCCAGCAGTGAAGTGCACCCCGGGAACTATGGCTACACCTTC.